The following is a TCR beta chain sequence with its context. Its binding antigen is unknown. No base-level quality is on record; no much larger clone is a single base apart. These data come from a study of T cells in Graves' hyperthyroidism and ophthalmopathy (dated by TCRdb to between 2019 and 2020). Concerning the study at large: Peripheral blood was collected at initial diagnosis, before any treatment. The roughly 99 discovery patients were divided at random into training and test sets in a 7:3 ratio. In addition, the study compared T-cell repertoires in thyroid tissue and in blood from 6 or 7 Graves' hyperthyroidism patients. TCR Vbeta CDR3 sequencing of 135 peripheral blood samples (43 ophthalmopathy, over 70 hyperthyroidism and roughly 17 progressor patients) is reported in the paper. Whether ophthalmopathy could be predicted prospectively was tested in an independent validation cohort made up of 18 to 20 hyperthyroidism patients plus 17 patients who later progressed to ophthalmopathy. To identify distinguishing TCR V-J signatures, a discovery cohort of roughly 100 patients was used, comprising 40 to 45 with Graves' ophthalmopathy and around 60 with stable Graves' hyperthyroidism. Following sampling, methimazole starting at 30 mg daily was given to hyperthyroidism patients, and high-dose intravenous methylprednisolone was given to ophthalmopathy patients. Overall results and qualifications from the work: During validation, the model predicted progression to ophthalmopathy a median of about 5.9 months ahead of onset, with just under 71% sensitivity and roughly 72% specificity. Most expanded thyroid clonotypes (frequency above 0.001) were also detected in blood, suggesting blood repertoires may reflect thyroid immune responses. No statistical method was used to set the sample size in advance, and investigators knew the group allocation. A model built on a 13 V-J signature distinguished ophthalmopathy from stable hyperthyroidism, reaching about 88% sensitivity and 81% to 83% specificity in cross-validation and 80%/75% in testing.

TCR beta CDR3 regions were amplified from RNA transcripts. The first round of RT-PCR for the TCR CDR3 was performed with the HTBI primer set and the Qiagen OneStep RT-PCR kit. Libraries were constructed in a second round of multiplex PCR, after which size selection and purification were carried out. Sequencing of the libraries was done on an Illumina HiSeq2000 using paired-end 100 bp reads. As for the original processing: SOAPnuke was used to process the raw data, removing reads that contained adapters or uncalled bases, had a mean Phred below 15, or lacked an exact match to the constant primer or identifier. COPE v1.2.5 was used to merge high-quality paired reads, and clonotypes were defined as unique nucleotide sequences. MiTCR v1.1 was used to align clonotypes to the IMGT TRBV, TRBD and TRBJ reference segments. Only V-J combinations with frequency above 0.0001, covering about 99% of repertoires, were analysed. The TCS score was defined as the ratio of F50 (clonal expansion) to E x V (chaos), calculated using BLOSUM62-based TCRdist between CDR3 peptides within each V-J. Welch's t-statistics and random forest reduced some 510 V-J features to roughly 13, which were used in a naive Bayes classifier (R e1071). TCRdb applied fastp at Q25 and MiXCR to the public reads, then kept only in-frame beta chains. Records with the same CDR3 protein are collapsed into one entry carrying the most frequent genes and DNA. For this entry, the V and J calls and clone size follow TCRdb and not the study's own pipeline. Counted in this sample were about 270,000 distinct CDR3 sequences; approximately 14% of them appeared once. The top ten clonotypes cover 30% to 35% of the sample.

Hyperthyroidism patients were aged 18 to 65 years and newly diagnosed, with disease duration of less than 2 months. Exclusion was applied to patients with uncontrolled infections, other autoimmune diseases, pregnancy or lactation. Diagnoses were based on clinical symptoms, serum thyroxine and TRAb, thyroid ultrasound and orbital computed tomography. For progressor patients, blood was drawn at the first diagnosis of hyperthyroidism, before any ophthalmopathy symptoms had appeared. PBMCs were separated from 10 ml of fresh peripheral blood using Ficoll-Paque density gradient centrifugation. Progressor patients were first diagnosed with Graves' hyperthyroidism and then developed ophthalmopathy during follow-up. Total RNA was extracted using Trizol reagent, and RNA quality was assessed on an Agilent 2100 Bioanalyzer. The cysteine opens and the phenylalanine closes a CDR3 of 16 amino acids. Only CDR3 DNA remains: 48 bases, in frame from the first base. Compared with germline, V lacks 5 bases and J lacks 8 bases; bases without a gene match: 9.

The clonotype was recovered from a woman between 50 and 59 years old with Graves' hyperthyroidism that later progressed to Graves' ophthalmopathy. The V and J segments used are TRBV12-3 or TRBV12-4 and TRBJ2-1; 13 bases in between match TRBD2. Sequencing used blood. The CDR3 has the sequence CASSRRLAGGRHEQFF. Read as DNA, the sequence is TGTGCCAGCAGTCGAAGACTAGCGGGAGGACGCCATGAGCAGTTCTTC.